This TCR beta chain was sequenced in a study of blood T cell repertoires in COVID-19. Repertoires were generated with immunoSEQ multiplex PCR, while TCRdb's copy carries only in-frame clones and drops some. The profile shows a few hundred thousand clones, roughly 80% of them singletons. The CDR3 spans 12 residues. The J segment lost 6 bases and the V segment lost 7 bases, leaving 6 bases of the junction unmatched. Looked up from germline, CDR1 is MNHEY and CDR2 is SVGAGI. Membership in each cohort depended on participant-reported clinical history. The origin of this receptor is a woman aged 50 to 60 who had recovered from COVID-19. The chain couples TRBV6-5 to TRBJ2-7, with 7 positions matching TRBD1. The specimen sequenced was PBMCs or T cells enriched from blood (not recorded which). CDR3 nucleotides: TGTGCCAGCAAGTTGGGACAGAGCGAGCAGTACTTC. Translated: CASKLGQSEQYF.